A single sample gave rise to the 4 T cell receptor beta chains below, sequenced in a study of blood T cell repertoires in COVID-19. The data were produced by immunoSEQ multiplex PCR, yet TCRdb's version contains in-frame clones alone and is incomplete. The sample holds a few hundred thousand clones, about nine tenths seen once. The sequenced material came from PBMCs or T cells enriched from blood (not recorded which). These receptors were collected from a woman aged 40 to 50 who had recovered from COVID-19.

This sequence joins TRBV9 and TRBJ2-7; 9 bases line up with TRBD2. V trimming: 4 bases; J trimming: 5 bases; junction bases outside the gene matches: 4. The germline V gene has CDR1 SGDLS and CDR2 YYNGEE. The CDR3 length is 13 residues. The CDR3 DNA follows: TGTGCCAGCAGCCGAGCGGGGGGCCACGAGCAGTACTTC. Its protein product is CASSRAGGHEQYF.

V usage is TRBV11-2 and J usage is TRBJ2-2; the D gene is possibly TRBD2 (5 bases). Trimming removed 5 bases from V and 4 bases from J, with 17 bases in between. The CDR3 has 16 residues. CDR1 is SGHAT, CDR2 FQNNGV, per germline. The CDR3 sequence is CASSPIAGKITGELFF. The CDR3 DNA follows: TGTGCCAGCAGCCCTATTGCGGGTAAAATCACCGGGGAGCTGTTTTTT.

The rearrangement uses TRBV7-9 and TRBJ2-3; D is possibly TRBD2 (7 bases). Germline V gene sequence: CDR1 SEHNR, CDR2 FQNEAQ (reference sequence). This CDR3 has 17 residues. Between the trimmed V and J ends, which lost 7 bases and 3 bases, there was a span of 23 bases. DNA for the CDR3: TGTGCCAGCACCTCAGGGGTTCTAGCGGAGCGAACAGATACGCAGTATTTT. It is translated as CASTSGVLAERTDTQYF.

The chain combines TRBV3-1 (or the pseudogene TRBV3-2) with TRBJ2-5; 12 positions agree with TRBD2. The CDR3 is 15 amino acids. The germline gives CDR1 LGHDT, CDR2 YNNKEL (reference sequence). V gave up 5 bases and J gave up 5 bases; unmatched junction bases: 6. CDR3 sequence (DNA): TGTGCCAGCAGCGAGACTAGCGGGGGAGGGGAGACCCAGTACTTC. This encodes CASSETSGGGETQYF.